These 11 T cell receptor beta chains came from one sample sequenced in a study of shared T cell receptors in the human thymus. The protocol was immunoSEQ multiplex PCR, while the TCRdb copy is restricted to in-frame clones and leaves out a portion. The profile shows fewer than 700,000 clones, roughly 90% of them singletons. The sample was also linked to a second study, of human thymus T cells.

The sequenced sample was thymocytes. The receptor source for this set is a boy under two years old with a congenital heart defect.

This clone showed up just once. The V and J genes are TRBV19 and TRBJ2-1; 10 positions match TRBD2. Germline CDR1 and CDR2: LNHDA and SQIVND (reference sequence). Trimming took 7 bases from V and 2 from J; bases not matched to a gene: 14. The CDR3 consists of 18 residues. The CDR3 reads CASTARRLAGVTYNEQFF. The CDR3 DNA reads as TGTGCCAGTACCGCCCGGAGGCTAGCGGGAGTCACCTACAATGAGCAGTTCTTC.

This rearrangement joins TRBV7-6 to TRBJ2-7, with 7 bases lining up with TRBD2. J gave up 0 bases and V 5 bases, and 7 bases lay outside the gene matches. CDR3 length: 15 amino acids. CDR1 and CDR2 (germline): SGHVS, FNYEAQ. DNA of the CDR3: TGTGCCAGCAGCCGGAGGGGAGGGACCTCCTACGAGCAGTACTTC. As protein: CASSRRGGTSYEQYF.

In its sample, this clone was seen once. This CDR3 reads CASSHFWQKANYGYTF. The CDR3 nucleotides are TGCGCCAGCAGCCATTTCTGGCAGAAAGCTAACTATGGCTACACCTTC. The V gene is TRBV4-3, the J gene TRBJ1-2; no clear D gene. V lost 3 bases and J 0 bases, leaving 14 bases between the germline ends. Germline loops: CDR1 LGHNA, CDR2 YSLEER. This CDR3 has 16 amino acids.

This chain joins TRBV29-1 and TRBJ2-3; tentatively, D is TRBD1 (6 bases). Germline values: CDR1 SQVTM, CDR2 ANQGSEA. Deletions cut 6 bases from V and 0 bases from J, with 19 bases between. The CDR3 covers 16 residues. The CDR3 region is CSVRAPGASSTDTQYF. The CDR3 DNA reads as TGCAGCGTGAGGGCCCCAGGGGCGTCTAGCACAGATACGCAGTATTTT.

This clone was seen only once. V gene TRBV9 combines with J gene TRBJ2-3; perhaps TRBD2 as D (7 bases). The CDR3 is made up of 15 amino acids. V lost 7 bases and J lost 6, with 21 bases in between. Germline V gene sequence: CDR1 SGDLS, CDR2 YYNGEE. DNA for the CDR3: TGTGCCAGCGGACTGGGGGGGGCCATAGCGGATACGCAGTATTTT. This translates into CASGLGGAIADTQYF.

This rearrangement joins TRBV7-9 to TRBJ2-7; a possible D gene is TRBD1 (5 bases). Trimming left V 4 bases short and J 1 base short, with 14 bases between. The CDR3 is 15 amino acids. Germline assignment: CDR1 SEHNR and CDR2 FQNEAQ (reference sequence). CDR3 sequence reads: CASSSRGRISYEQYF. The CDR3, as DNA: TGTGCCAGCAGCTCAAGGGGCCGGATTTCCTACGAGCAGTACTTC.

V gene TRBV6-5 combines with J gene TRBJ2-1; D possibly corresponds to TRBD2 (6 bases). The V end lost 0 bases, the J end lost 6 bases, and 15 bases lay between the germline ends. This CDR3 has 16 residues. Germline V gives CDR1 MNHEY, CDR2 SVGAGI. The CDR3 is CASSYSRLNGGNEQFF. The CDR3 region has the DNA TGTGCCAGCAGTTACTCGCGCCTCAACGGGGGCAATGAGCAGTTCTTC.

V usage is TRBV28 and J usage is TRBJ1-1, with D tentatively TRBD1 (6 bases). V lost 5 bases to trimming and J lost 4 bases, with 11 bases between them. This CDR3 has 13 amino acids. Germline assignment: CDR1 MDHEN and CDR2 SYDVKM. The CDR3 DNA sequence: TGTGCCAGCAGTAGGGGGTGGGCCACTGAAGCTTTCTTT. This encodes CASSRGWATEAFF.

CDR3: CSVDRGGGSYEQYF. The CDR3 nucleotides are TGCAGCGTTGATAGAGGGGGGGGCTCCTACGAGCAGTACTTC. The chain employs TRBV29-1 and TRBJ2-7; a possible D gene is TRBD2 (7 bases). The CDR3 runs 14 residues. V was pared by 3 bases and J by 0 bases, with 12 bases between. CDR1 SQVTM and CDR2 ANQGSEA come from the germline V gene.

Here the CDR3 reads CASSSTRSYEQYF. The CDR3 coding sequence is TGTGCCAGCAGTTCGACACGATCCTACGAGCAGTACTTC. The chain links TRBV2 to TRBJ2-7; no firm D call. CDR1 is SNHLY and CDR2 is FYNNEI in the germline V gene. Trimming cost V 5 bases and J 1 base, with 9 bases left between them. The CDR3 has 13 amino acids.

This chain links TRBV27 with TRBJ1-4; 8 bases line up with TRBD1. Germline V gene lookup returns CDR1 MNHEY and CDR2 SMNVEV (reference sequence). This CDR3 comprises 19 residues. Trimming took 5 bases from V and 4 from J; bases not matched to a gene: 18. The CDR3 here is CASSPGWGTGVPFNEKLFF. DNA of the CDR3: TGTGCCAGCAGTCCCGGGTGGGGGACAGGCGTACCTTTTAATGAAAAACTGTTTTTT.